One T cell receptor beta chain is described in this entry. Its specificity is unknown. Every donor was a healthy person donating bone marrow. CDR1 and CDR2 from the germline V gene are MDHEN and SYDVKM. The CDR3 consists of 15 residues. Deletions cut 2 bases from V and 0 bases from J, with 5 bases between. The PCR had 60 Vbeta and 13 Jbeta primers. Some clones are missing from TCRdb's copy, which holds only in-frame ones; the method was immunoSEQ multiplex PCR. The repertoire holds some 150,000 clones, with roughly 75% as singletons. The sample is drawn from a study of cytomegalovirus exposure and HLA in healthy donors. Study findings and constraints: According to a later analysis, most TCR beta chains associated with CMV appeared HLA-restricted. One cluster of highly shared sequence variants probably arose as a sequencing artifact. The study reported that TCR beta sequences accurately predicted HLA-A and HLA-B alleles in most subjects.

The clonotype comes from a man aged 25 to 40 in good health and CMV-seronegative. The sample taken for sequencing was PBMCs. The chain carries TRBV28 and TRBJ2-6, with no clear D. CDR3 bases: TGTGCCAGCAGTTTAGAGTTCTCTGGGGCCAACGTCCTGACTTTC. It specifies CASSLEFSGANVLTF.